A single sample gave rise to the 10 T cell receptor beta chains below, sequenced in a study of monozygotic twins with inflammatory bowel disease. TCRdb re-called the 5' RACE reads and gives one entry per CDR3 protein, without DNA. The table for this sample gives 200,000 to 250,000 distinct CDR3 sequences. The sequenced material came from blood. These receptors were obtained from a human donor with ulcerative colitis or Crohn's disease, or a healthy co-twin of an affected twin (not recorded which).

The CDR3 sequence is CASSLMWEQYF. The V and J genes are TRBV11-1 and TRBJ2-7. Germline CDR1 and CDR2: SGHAT and FQDESV (reference sequence). CDR3 size: 11 residues.

The gene calls are TRBV20-1 and TRBJ2-7; absent DNA, TCRdb's TRBD2 call cannot be checked. CDR1 and CDR2 (germline): DFQATT, SNEGSKA (reference sequence). The CDR3 is made up of 15 amino acids. The CDR3 protein is CSARAASGASYEQYF.

V gene TRBV6-2 or TRBV6-3 combines with J gene TRBJ1-2; TCRdb's assignment of TRBD1 cannot be checked, as there is no DNA. Germline V gives CDR1 MNHEY, CDR2 SVGEGT. The CDR3 extends over 17 amino acids. The CDR3 reads CASSPLGSRDRGNGYTF.

This rearrangement joins TRBV24-1 to TRBJ2-5; TCRdb selects TRBD1, and the lack of DNA leaves this call unchecked. CDR3 length: 14 amino acids. Germline V lookup: CDR1 KGHDR, CDR2 SFDVKD. This CDR3 is CATSGQGVGETQYF.

This chain joins TRBV5-8 and TRBJ1-5; TCRdb proposes TRBD1, but this gene call is untestable without DNA. This CDR3 region has 14 residues. Germline CDR1 and CDR2: SGHTS and YDEGEE. This CDR3 is CASSLGGVDQPQHF.

This chain joins TRBV18 and TRBJ1-5; lacking DNA, the TRBD1 call made by TCRdb goes unchecked. Germline V gene data show CDR1 as KGHSH and CDR2 as LQKENI. The CDR3 contains 14 residues. CDR3 amino acids: CASSADRPDQPQHF.

This chain joins TRBV5-4 and TRBJ2-7. Germline loops: CDR1 SGHNT, CDR2 YYREEE (reference sequence). The CDR3 sequence is 14 residues long. CDR3 region: CASSFKSDPYEQYF.

The chain employs TRBV11-2 and TRBJ2-3; the TRBD1 assignment by TCRdb is unverifiable without DNA. Germline V CDR1 and CDR2: SGHAT, FQNNGV. The CDR3 spans 15 residues. The CDR3 here is CASSLGGAMGDTQYF.

The genes are TRBV2 and TRBJ1-1. The CDR3 spans 12 residues. CDR1 and CDR2 from the germline V gene are SNHLY and FYNNEI. The CDR3 spells CAGLQVNTEAFF.

The rearrangement uses TRBV5-1 and TRBJ2-3. This CDR3 is built from 15 residues. The germline V gene has CDR1 SGHRS and CDR2 YFSETQ. CDR3 protein: CASSRTPASTDTQYF. The whole variable domain, filled in from reference TRBV5-1 and TRBJ2-3, reads KAGVTQTPRYLIKTRGQQVTLSCSPISGHRSVSWYQQTPGQGLQFLFEYFSETQRNKGNFPGRFSGRQFSNSRSEMNVSTLELGDSALYLCASSRTPASTDTQYFGPGTRLTVL.